The 11 T cell receptor beta chains reported below all come from one sample, sequenced in a study of cytomegalovirus exposure and HLA in healthy donors. Assay used: immunoSEQ multiplex PCR; TCRdb lists only in-frame clones, some missing. The sample carries approximately 39,000 clones, roughly 91% recorded once. The sequenced sample consisted of PBMCs. These receptors came from a man between 18 and 35 years old in good health and CMV-seronegative.

This chain joins TRBV27 and TRBJ1-6, with D possibly TRBD1 on 6 matching bases. Trimming shortened V by 2 bases and J by 7 bases, and 12 bases separated the two germline ends. The CDR3 contains 15 residues. Per germline, CDR1 MNHEY and CDR2 SMNVEV (reference sequence). The CDR3 sequence is CASSLDWTENSPLHF. The DNA for the CDR3 is TGTGCCAGCAGTTTAGACTGGACAGAAAATTCACCCCTCCACTTT.

V and J are TRBV5-6 and TRBJ2-2; maybe TRBD2 (5 bases). The CDR3 spans 15 residues. With 1 base removed from V and 4 bases from J, the gap between germline ends came to 11 bases. Germline V lookup: CDR1 SGHDT, CDR2 YYEEEE. The CDR3 reads CASSLRQGSTGELFF. The CDR3 DNA is TGTGCCAGCAGCTTGAGGCAAGGGAGCACCGGGGAGCTGTTTTTT.

This chain connects TRBV27 to TRBJ1-2, with a weak D call TRBD1 (5 bases). The CDR3 spans 13 residues. Germline assignment: CDR1 MNHEY and CDR2 SMNVEV (reference sequence). The V end was cut by 4 bases, the J end by 6 bases, with 12 bases between. The CDR3 region is CASSSTRVDGYTF. The CDR3 DNA is TGTGCCAGCAGTTCCACCAGGGTTGATGGCTACACCTTC.

The chain employs TRBV5-1 and TRBJ1-2; 7 bases map to TRBD1. CDR1 is SGHRS, CDR2 YFSETQ, per germline. V was clipped by 0 bases and J by 6 bases; unmatched bases: 11. This CDR3 is 16 amino acids long. CDR3 protein: CASSLEGAGGRHGYTF. DNA of the CDR3: TGCGCCAGCAGCTTGGAAGGGGCAGGGGGGCGGCATGGCTACACCTTC.

This chain connects TRBV30 to TRBJ1-1; D may be TRBD1 (5 bases). Germline V gives CDR1 GTSNPN, CDR2 SVGIG (reference sequence). V lost 6 bases and J lost 11, with 19 bases in between. This CDR3 region has 12 residues. CDR3 sequence (DNA): TGTGCCTGCACCCGGGGGGTAGGTGAGGCTTTCTTT. Its protein is CACTRGVGEAFF.

This sequence joins TRBV6-1 and TRBJ1-3; D gene unclear. The CDR3 contains 14 residues. Germline V gene data show CDR1 as MNHNS and CDR2 as SASEGT. Trimming stripped 3 bases from V and 4 bases from J, with 10 bases between. The CDR3 loop reads CASSDNFGGNTIYF. The CDR3 region has the DNA TGTGCCAGCAGTGATAACTTCGGGGGAAACACCATATATTTT.

V usage is TRBV6-1 and J usage is TRBJ1-1; 9 bases line up with TRBD1. V gave up 5 bases and J gave up 1 base; unmatched junction bases: 2. The CDR3 extends over 14 amino acids. Germline CDR1 is MNHNS and CDR2 is SASEGT. CDR3 protein: CASSWDRANTEAFF. The CDR3 DNA reads as TGTGCCAGCAGTTGGGACAGGGCGAACACTGAAGCTTTCTTT.

The chain has TRBV30 and TRBJ1-2; tentatively, D is TRBD1 (5 bases). Trimming shortened V by 3 bases and J by 2 bases, and 10 bases separated the two germline ends. Germline values: CDR1 GTSNPN, CDR2 SVGIG (reference sequence). The CDR3 spans 13 residues. The CDR3 DNA follows: TGTGCCTGGAGAGGGGATTGGAACTATGGCTACACCTTC. Protein: CAWRGDWNYGYTF.

A few counts support this clone. CDR3 sequence: CASSLAGAYGYTF. The CDR3 DNA sequence: TGTGCCAGCAGTTTAGCAGGGGCCTATGGCTACACCTTC. The genes are TRBV27 and TRBJ1-2; D is perhaps TRBD1 (6 bases). The CDR3 sequence is 13 residues long. With 2 bases removed from V and 4 bases from J, the gap between germline ends came to 8 bases. From germline, CDR1 is MNHEY and CDR2 SMNVEV (reference sequence).

V is TRBV5-1 and J is TRBJ2-7, with 8 bases matching TRBD1. The CDR3 sequence is 15 residues long. The germline V gene encodes CDR1 SGHRS and CDR2 YFSETQ. V dropped 0 bases and J dropped 4; count of bases not matched to a gene: 6. The CDR3, as DNA: TGCGCCAGCAGCTTGGCCGGTACAGGGGGTTACGAGCAGTACTTC. Translating gives CASSLAGTGGYEQYF.

The rearrangement uses TRBV6-6 and TRBJ1-1; TRBD1 aligns across 7 bases. J lost 10 bases, V lost 6 bases, and 11 bases had no gene match. CDR1 and CDR2 (germline): MNHNY, SVGAGI (reference sequence). This CDR3 is built from 13 residues. Here the CDR3 DNA reads TGTGCCAGCAGACTAAGACAGGGCTTTGGAGCTTTCTTT. The encoded protein is CASRLRQGFGAFF.